This T cell receptor (beta chain) was sequenced during a study of blood T cell repertoires in COVID-19. Study-wide background: Spain, Italy and the United States supplied samples that represented acute and convalescent COVID-19. Sample material is recorded as cDNA or gDNA derived from T cells, B-cell-depleted T cells, or PBMCs.

From germline, CDR1 is SNHLY and CDR2 FYNNEI. The germline V and J ends were trimmed by 5 bases and 3 bases, with 10 bases remaining between them. The CDR3 covers 13 residues. In the source study's methods: Reference gene primer amplification gave estimated nucleated cell counts. The repertoire was sequenced with immunoSEQ multiplex PCR; TCRdb's copy has only in-frame clones and lacks some. D and trimming come from the DNA, and the V and J calls and clone size come from that table. The sample yields 140,000 or so clones, approximately 91% seen once. The TCR was taken from a man between 65 and 85 years old with acute or convalescent COVID-19. Sequenced sample: peripheral blood. The chain combines TRBV2 with TRBJ1-1; possible D gene TRBD1, 5 bases. CDR3: CASSTQGDTEAFF. The DNA for the CDR3 is TGTGCCAGCAGTACCCAGGGTGACACTGAAGCTTTCTTT.